This T cell receptor (beta chain) originates from a study of OX40 agonist ivuxolimab in advanced cancers. On the study more broadly: Of mixed ages from about 23 to 79 and averaging about 60 years, the group was more than 65% male.

The data were produced by immunoSEQ multiplex PCR, yet TCRdb's version contains in-frame clones alone and is incomplete. The sample consists of more than 65,000 clones, 75% to 90% of them appearing once. Germline-derived CDR1 and CDR2 are GTSNPN and SVGIG (reference sequence). V was trimmed by 5 bases and J by 0 bases, leaving 4 bases between them. The CDR3 runs 12 residues. This clone appeared a single time. Source: CD4+ or CD8+ T cells sorted from blood, taken in a trial of the OX40 agonist ivuxolimab. V usage is TRBV30 and J usage is TRBJ1-4; D remains unclear. This receptor was obtained from an adult with an advanced solid tumor such as melanoma, head and neck, liver or kidney cancer. DNA of the CDR3: TGTGCCTGGGGGACAACTAATGAAAAACTGTTTTTT. As protein: CAWGTTNEKLFF.